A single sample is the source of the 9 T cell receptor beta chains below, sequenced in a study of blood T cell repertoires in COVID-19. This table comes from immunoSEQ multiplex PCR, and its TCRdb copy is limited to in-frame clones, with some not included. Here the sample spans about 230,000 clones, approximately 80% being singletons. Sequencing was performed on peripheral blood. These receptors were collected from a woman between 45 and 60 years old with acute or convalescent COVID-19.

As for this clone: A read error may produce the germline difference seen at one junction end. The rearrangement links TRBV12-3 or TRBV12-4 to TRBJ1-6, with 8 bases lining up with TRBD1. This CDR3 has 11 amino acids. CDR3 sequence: CASSTGTGNIF. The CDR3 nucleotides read TGTGCCAGCAGTACCGGGACAGGAAATATCTTT.

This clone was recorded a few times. DNA of the CDR3: TGTGCCGTCTGGTCAGGGACAGCTAGCAATCAGCCCCAGCATTTT. Translated, it gives CAVWSGTASNQPQHF. This sequence joins TRBV6-5 and TRBJ1-5; 7 bases are a match to TRBD1. The V segment lost 11 bases and the J segment 0 bases; nucleotides outside the gene matches: 10. This CDR3 spans 15 amino acids. The germline CDR1 and CDR2 sequences are MNHEY and SVGAGI.

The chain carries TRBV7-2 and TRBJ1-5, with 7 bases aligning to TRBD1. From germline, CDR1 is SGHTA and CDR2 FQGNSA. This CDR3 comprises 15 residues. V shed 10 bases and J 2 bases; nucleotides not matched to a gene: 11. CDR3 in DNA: TGTGCCACTTCAGGAGGGGGCAGGGGCAATCAGCCCCAGCATTTT. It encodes CATSGGGRGNQPQHF.

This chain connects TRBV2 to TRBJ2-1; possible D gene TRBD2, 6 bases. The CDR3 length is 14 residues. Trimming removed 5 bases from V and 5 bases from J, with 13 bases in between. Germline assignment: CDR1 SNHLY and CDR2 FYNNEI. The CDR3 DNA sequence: TGTGCCAGCAGTAACGGGGGTTCGGACAATGAGCAGTTCTTC. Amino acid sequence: CASSNGGSDNEQFF.

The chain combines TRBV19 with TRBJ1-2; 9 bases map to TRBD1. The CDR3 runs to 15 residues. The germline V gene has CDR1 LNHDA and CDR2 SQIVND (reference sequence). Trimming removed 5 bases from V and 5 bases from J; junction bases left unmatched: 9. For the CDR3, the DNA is TGTGCCAGTAGTGCCGGGACAGGGAATTCGTATGGCTACACCTTC. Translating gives CASSAGTGNSYGYTF.

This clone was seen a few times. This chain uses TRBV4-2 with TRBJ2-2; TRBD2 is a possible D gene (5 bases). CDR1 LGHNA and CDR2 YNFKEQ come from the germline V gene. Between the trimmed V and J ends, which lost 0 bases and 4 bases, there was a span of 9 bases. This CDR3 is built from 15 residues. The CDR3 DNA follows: TGTGCCAGCAGCCAAGAGGGAGTGGGCACCGGGGAGCTGTTTTTT. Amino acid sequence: CASSQEGVGTGELFF.

In DNA form, the CDR3 reads TGTGCCAGCAGTGAATATAGGGGGACTGAAGCTTTCTTT. Translated: CASSEYRGTEAFF. This chain connects TRBV25-1 to TRBJ1-1, with a possible D match to TRBD1 (6 bases). V lost 0 bases and J 5 bases, leaving 7 bases between the germline ends. The CDR3 totals 13 residues. Looked up from germline, CDR1 is MGHDK and CDR2 is SYGVNS.

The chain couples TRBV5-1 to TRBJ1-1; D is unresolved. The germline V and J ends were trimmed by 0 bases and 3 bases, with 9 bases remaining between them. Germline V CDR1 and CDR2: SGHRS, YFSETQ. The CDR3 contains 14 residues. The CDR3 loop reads CASSLVPDYTEAFF. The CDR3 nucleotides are TGCGCCAGCAGCTTGGTCCCGGACTACACTGAAGCTTTCTTT.

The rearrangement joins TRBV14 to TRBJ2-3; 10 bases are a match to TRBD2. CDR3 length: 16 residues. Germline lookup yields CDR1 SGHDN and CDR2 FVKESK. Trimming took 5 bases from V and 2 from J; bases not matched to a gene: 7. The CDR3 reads CASSSRTSGYTDTQYF. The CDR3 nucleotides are TGTGCCAGCAGCTCAAGGACTAGCGGATACACAGATACGCAGTATTTT.